The present entry profiles one T cell receptor (beta chain) with its context. Its antigen is as yet unknown. These data originate in a study of CD8+ T cells in alopecia areata. The CDR3 is 15 residues long. Trimming took 2 bases from V and 4 from J; bases not matched to a gene: 5. Germline V CDR1 and CDR2: KGHSY, FQNENV. Sequencing templates came from extracted RNA that was reverse transcribed into cDNA. This table comes from immunoSEQ multiplex PCR, and its TCRdb copy is limited to in-frame clones, with some not included. The sample consists of 150,000 to 200,000 clones, 50% to 75% of them appearing once. General observations from the study: Possibly as an HLA-related effect, TCR sharing across patients appeared less clear than in mice.

The J gene is TRBJ1-5, the V gene TRBV16; TRBD1 matches 7 bases. The TCR sequence derives from a human donor with alopecia areata. The sample here was CD4+ T cells sorted from blood, taken at week 0. CDR3 nucleotide sequence: TGTGCCAGCAGCCAAGGCAGGGGGAGGAATCAGCCCCAGCATTTT. Translating gives CASSQGRGRNQPQHF.